This TCR beta chain is from a study of blood T cell repertoires in COVID-19. In the study overall: Sites across the United States, Italy and Spain contributed samples from acute and convalescent COVID-19. T cells, B-cell-depleted T cells, or PBMCs provided the cDNA or gDNA that served as material.

Methods used by the authors: From reference gene primer amplification, estimates of nucleated cell counts were derived. Assay: immunoSEQ multiplex PCR; the TCRdb copy retains only in-frame clones and omits some. The V and J calls and clone size come from that table; D and trimming were worked out from the DNA. Altogether 350,000 to 450,000 clones are present, about 88% being singletons, with the ten largest covering about 1.6%. The CDR3 covers 14 residues. Germline CDR1 is MRHNA and CDR2 is SNTAGT. Trimming removed 10 bases from V and 4 bases from J; junction bases left unmatched: 12. It was during active infection that Seattle patients were enrolled and then longitudinally followed. This clone was observed a single time.

Sequences were obtained from peripheral blood. The gene calls are TRBV6-4 and TRBJ2-5, with 7 bases fitting TRBD2. The sequence came from a middle-aged woman with COVID-19, enrolled during active disease. This CDR3 is CAKPRLAGGETQYF. The CDR3 region has the DNA TGTGCCAAACCCCGACTAGCCGGAGGAGAGACCCAGTACTTC.